These 5 T cell receptor beta chains were sequenced from one sample in a study of cytomegalovirus exposure and HLA in healthy donors. The PCR used 60 Vbeta and 13 Jbeta primers. The assay was immunoSEQ multiplex PCR, and TCRdb's table has in-frame clones only and misses some. The repertoire holds some 87,000 clones, with under 80% as singletons. The specimen sequenced was PBMCs. All receptors come from a young man in good health and CMV-seropositive.

This clone appeared once. The chain couples TRBV11-2 to TRBJ2-7; 7 bases agree with TRBD2. This CDR3 is built from 14 residues. Germline lookup yields CDR1 SGHAT and CDR2 FQNNGV. Trimming at V came to 1 base and at J to 6 bases, leaving 6 bases not matched to a gene. CDR3 sequence reads: CASSLGRERSEQYF. CDR3 coding DNA: TGTGCCAGCAGCTTAGGGCGGGAGAGGAGCGAGCAGTACTTC.

V usage is TRBV15 and J usage is TRBJ1-2, with 8 bases identical to TRBD1. The CDR3 runs to 15 residues. The V and J ends lost 2 bases and 7 bases, in that order; junction bases with no gene match: 9. Germline CDR1 is LNHNV and CDR2 is YYDKDF (reference sequence). The CDR3 spells CATSRQQGDVSGYTF. In DNA form, the CDR3 reads TGTGCCACCAGCAGACAACAGGGGGACGTTAGTGGCTACACCTTC. Filled out from reference TRBV15 and TRBJ1-2, the complete variable domain reads DAMVIQNPRYQVTQFGKPVTLSCSQTLNHNVMYWYQQKSSQAPKLLFHYYDKDFNNEADTPDNFQSRRPNTSFCFLDIRSPGLGDTAMYLCATSRQQGDVSGYTFGSGTRLTVV.

This clone has more than one count but fewer than ten. The chain has TRBV7-6 and TRBJ1-1, with D perhaps TRBD1 (5 bases). This CDR3 spans 14 amino acids. The germline V gene encodes CDR1 SGHVS and CDR2 FNYEAQ. V shed 3 bases and J shed 4 bases, with 12 bases lying between them. The CDR3 nucleotides read TGTGCCAGCAGCTTTACAGGCGCCACCACTGAAGCTTTCTTT. Translating gives CASSFTGATTEAFF.

This chain uses TRBV14 with TRBJ2-5; no clear D gene. V was pared by 3 bases and J by 1 base, with 9 bases between. The germline V gene encodes CDR1 SGHDN and CDR2 FVKESK. CDR3 length: 14 residues. CDR3 in DNA: TGTGCCAGCAGCCACACACCTCCCCAAGAGACCCAGTACTTC. Its protein is CASSHTPPQETQYF. Drawing the rest from reference TRBV14 and TRBJ2-5, the complete variable domain is EAGVTQFPSHSVIEKGQTVTLRCDPISGHDNLYWYRRVMGKEIKFLLHFVKESKQDESGMPNNRFLAERTGGTYSTLKVQPAELEDSGVYFCASSHTPPQETQYFGPGTRLLVL.

V usage is TRBV2 and J usage is TRBJ2-7; possible D gene TRBD2, 7 bases. Germline lookup yields CDR1 SNHLY and CDR2 FYNNEI. The CDR3 covers 14 residues. With 10 bases removed from V and 1 base from J, the gap between germline ends came to 17 bases. CDR3 residues: CATSAGDTSYEQYF. The CDR3 DNA sequence: TGTGCCACCTCGGCGGGGGACACTTCCTACGAGCAGTACTTC.